Below are 5 T cell receptor beta chains sequenced from a single sample in a study of blood T cell repertoires in COVID-19. Sequenced by immunoSEQ multiplex PCR; TCRdb stores in-frame clones only, minus some. The top ten clones hold 2.5% to 3.5% of a sample with more than 80,000 clones, approximately 86% of them seen once. The sample taken for sequencing was peripheral blood. The source of these receptors is a woman older than 75 with COVID-19, enrolled during active disease.

CDR3 loop: CASRGQGAEQYF. The CDR3 coding sequence is TGTGCCAGCAGGGGGCAGGGTGCCGAGCAGTACTTC. The genes are TRBV2 and TRBJ2-7, with D maybe TRBD1 (5 bases). CDR3 size: 12 residues. Germline V lookup: CDR1 SNHLY, CDR2 FYNNEI. With 6 bases removed from V and 6 bases from J, the gap between germline ends came to 12 bases.

The rearrangement links TRBV10-2 to TRBJ2-3, with 14 bases fitting TRBD2. The CDR3 loop spans 14 amino acids. CDR1 is WSHSY, CDR2 SAAADI, per germline. The V segment lost 8 bases and the J segment 7 bases; nucleotides outside the gene matches: 5. The CDR3 is CASGLAGGLNTQYF. The CDR3 bases are TGCGCCAGCGGACTAGCGGGGGGCCTTAATACGCAGTATTTT.

CDR3 in DNA: TGTGCCAGTAGTATAGTTCCTCGGGGGGTTGGGACAGATACGCAGTATTTT. Its translation: CASSIVPRGVGTDTQYF. The rearrangement joins TRBV19 to TRBJ2-3; TRBD2 agrees at 7 bases. This CDR3 is built from 17 residues. Per the germline V gene, CDR1 is LNHDA and CDR2 is SQIVND (reference sequence). With 1 base clipped from V and 3 bases from J, the junction kept 10 bases outside the gene matches.

This chain links TRBV6-2 or TRBV6-3 with TRBJ2-7, with 8 bases identical to TRBD2. V lost 5 bases, J lost 4 bases, and 7 bases stayed unmatched. This CDR3 contains 14 residues. CDR1 MNHEY and CDR2 SVGEGT come from the germline V gene. CDR3 sequence: CASSRLREAYEQYF. The CDR3 nucleotides are TGTGCCAGCAGTCGACTGCGGGAGGCATACGAGCAGTACTTC.

The chain carries TRBV27 and TRBJ2-5; tentatively, D is TRBD2 (6 bases). CDR3 length equals 13 residues. Germline V CDR1 and CDR2: MNHEY, SMNVEV (reference sequence). Trimming stripped 3 bases from V and 5 bases from J, with 10 bases between. The CDR3 sequence is CASSFLGGETQYF. The CDR3 DNA is TGTGCCAGCAGTTTCTTAGGAGGGGAGACCCAGTACTTC.